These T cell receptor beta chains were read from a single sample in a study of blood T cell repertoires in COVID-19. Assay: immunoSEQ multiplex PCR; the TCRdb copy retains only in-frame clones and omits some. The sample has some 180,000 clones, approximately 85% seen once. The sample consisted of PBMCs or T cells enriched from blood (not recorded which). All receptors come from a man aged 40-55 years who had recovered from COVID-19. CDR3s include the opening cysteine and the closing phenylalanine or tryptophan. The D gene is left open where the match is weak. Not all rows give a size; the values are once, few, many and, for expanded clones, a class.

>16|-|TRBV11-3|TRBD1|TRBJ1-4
CASSLRQGAANEKLFF
TGTGCCAGCAGCTTGCGTCAGGGGGCAGCTAATGAAAAACTGTTTTTT
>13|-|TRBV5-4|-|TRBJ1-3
CASSAGPGNTIYF
TGTGCCAGCAGTGCAGGGCCCGGAAACACCATATATTTT
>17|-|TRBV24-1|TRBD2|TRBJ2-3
CATSDRTSGVLADTQYF
TGTGCCACCAGTGACCGGACTAGCGGGGTTCTGGCAGATACGCAGTATTTT
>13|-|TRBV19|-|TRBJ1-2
CASSIEGRNGYTF
TGTGCCAGTAGTATAGAGGGCCGCAATGGCTACACCTTC
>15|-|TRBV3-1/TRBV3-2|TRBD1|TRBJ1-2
CASSRIPGQNYGYTF
TGTGCCAGCAGCCGGATACCGGGACAGAACTATGGCTACACCTTC
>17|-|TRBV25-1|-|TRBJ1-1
CASSTHQGGLENTEAFF
TGTGCCAGCAGTACCCATCAAGGCGGGTTAGAGAACACTGAAGCTTTCTTT
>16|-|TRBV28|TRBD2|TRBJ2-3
CASSLSSGRFTDTQYF
TGTGCCAGCAGTTTAAGTAGCGGGAGGTTCACAGATACGCAGTATTTT
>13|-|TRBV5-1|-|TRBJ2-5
CASRPGVYETQYF
TGCGCCAGCCGCCCCGGGGTTTATGAGACCCAGTACTTC
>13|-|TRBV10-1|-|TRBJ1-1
CASSAGMNTEAFF
TGCGCCAGCAGCGCGGGGATGAACACTGAAGCTTTCTTT
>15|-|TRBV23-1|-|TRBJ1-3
CASWGLPSSGNTIYF
TGCGCCAGCTGGGGGCTACCGAGCTCTGGAAACACCATATATTTT
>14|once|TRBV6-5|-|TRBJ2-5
CASRLQGQAETQYF
TGTGCCAGCAGGCTACAGGGACAAGCGGAGACCCAGTACTTC
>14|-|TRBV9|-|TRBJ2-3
CASSAGTPTDTQYF
TGTGCCAGCAGCGCCGGGACACCCACAGATACGCAGTATTTT
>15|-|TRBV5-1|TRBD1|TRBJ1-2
CASSPGGQGAGGYTF
TGCGCCAGCAGCCCAGGGGGACAGGGGGCCGGAGGCTACACCTTC
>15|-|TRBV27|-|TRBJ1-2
CASSSPGGGSYGYTF
TGTGCCAGCAGTTCCCCCGGGGGGGGTAGCTATGGCTACACCTTC
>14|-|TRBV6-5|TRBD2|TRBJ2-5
CASRTSGRGETQYF
TGTGCCAGCAGAACTAGCGGAAGGGGAGAGACCCAGTACTTC
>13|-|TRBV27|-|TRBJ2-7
CASRRDISYEQYF
TGTGCCAGCAGACGGGACATTTCCTACGAGCAGTACTTC
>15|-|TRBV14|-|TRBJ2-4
CASSQGGLAKNIQYF
TGTGCCAGCAGCCAAGGAGGCTTAGCCAAAAACATTCAGTACTTC
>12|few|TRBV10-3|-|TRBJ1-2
CAISWSGQGYTF
TGTGCCATCAGTTGGAGCGGGCAAGGCTACACCTTC
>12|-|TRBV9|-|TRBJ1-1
CASSSPPGGAFF
TGTGCCAGCAGCTCCCCCCCGGGGGGAGCTTTCTTT
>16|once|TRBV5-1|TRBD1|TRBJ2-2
CASSSDRTANTGELFF
TGCGCCAGCAGCTCGGACAGGACGGCGAACACCGGGGAGCTGTTTTTT
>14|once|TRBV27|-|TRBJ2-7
CASSEQGRHYEQYF
TGTGCCAGCAGTGAACAGGGGAGGCACTACGAGCAGTACTTC
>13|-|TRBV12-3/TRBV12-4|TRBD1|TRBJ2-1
CASSSVRGTEQFF
TGTGCCAGCAGTTCCGTCAGGGGGACTGAGCAGTTCTTC
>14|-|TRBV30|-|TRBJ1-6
CAWSADSFGTPLHF
TGTGCCTGGAGTGCGGACAGTTTTGGGACACCCCTCCACTTT
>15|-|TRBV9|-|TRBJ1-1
CASSAAGSPNTEAFF
TGTGCCAGCAGCGCGGCAGGCAGCCCGAACACTGAAGCTTTCTTT
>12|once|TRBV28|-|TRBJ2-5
CASIDRKETQYF
TGTGCCAGCATCGACAGAAAGGAGACCCAGTACTTC
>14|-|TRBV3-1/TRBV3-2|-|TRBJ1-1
CASSQDEGVSEAFF
TGTGCCAGCAGCCAAGACGAAGGGGTTTCTGAAGCTTTCTTT
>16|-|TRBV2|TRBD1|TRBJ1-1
CASSAGGAGGHTEAFF
TGTGCCAGCAGTGCCGGGGGCGCAGGGGGCCATACTGAAGCTTTCTTT
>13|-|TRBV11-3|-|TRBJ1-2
CASSLDLEVGYTF
TGTGCCAGCAGCTTAGATCTTGAGGTCGGCTACACCTTC
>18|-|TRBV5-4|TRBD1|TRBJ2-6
CASSTRTGGAYGANVLTF
TGTGCCAGCAGCACCAGGACAGGGGGCGCGTATGGGGCCAACGTCCTGACTTTC
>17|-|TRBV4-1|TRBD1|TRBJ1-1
CASSQGPGTGMNTEAFF
TGCGCCAGCAGCCAGGGTCCCGGGACAGGGATGAACACTGAAGCTTTCTTT
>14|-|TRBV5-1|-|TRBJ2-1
CASSLRGNLEYPFF
TGCGCCAGCAGCTTGAGGGGAAACCTTGAGTACCCGTTCTTC
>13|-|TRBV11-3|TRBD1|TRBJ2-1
CASSYSGGNEQFF
TGTGCCAGCAGCTACTCAGGGGGAAATGAGCAGTTCTTC
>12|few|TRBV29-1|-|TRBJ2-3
CSARLRGNTQYF
TGCAGCGCCCGCCTCAGGGGAAATACGCAGTATTTT
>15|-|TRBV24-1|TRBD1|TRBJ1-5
CATSEGTGGNQPQHF
TGTGCCACCAGTGAAGGGACAGGGGGTAATCAGCCCCAGCATTTT
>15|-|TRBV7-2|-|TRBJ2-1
CASSLERGLRNEQFF
TGTGCCAGCAGCTTAGAGAGGGGGTTGCGCAATGAGCAGTTCTTC
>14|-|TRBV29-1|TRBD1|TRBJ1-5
CSALTGEGNQPQHF
TGCAGCGCCCTAACAGGGGAGGGCAATCAGCCCCAGCATTTT
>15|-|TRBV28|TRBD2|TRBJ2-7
CASNKPGRGAYEQYF
TGTGCCAGCAACAAGCCCGGGCGGGGGGCCTACGAGCAGTACTTC
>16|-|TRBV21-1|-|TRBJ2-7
CASSKVGGAQRGEQYF
TGTGCCAGCAGCAAAGTGGGGGGGGCGCAGCGAGGCGAGCAGTACTTC
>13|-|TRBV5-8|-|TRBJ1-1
CASSLRGNTEAFF
TGTGCCAGCAGCCTGCGCGGGAACACTGAAGCTTTCTTT
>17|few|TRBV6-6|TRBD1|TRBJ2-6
CASSRRDSFSGANVLTF
TGTGCCAGCAGTCGCCGGGACAGTTTCTCTGGGGCCAACGTCCTGACTTTC
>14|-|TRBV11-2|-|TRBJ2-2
CASSLDQGTGELFF
TGTGCCAGCAGCTTGGACCAGGGAACCGGGGAGCTGTTTTTT
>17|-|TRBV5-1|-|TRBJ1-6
CASSLEGGSRRETPLHF
TGCGCCAGCAGCTTGGAGGGAGGGTCGAGGCGAGAGACACCCCTCCACTTT
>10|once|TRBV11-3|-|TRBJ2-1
CASSHGEQFF
TGTGCCAGCTCCCACGGTGAGCAGTTCTTC
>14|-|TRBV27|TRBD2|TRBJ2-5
CASRTAGGPGTQYF
TGTGCCAGCAGAACTGCGGGAGGGCCCGGGACCCAGTACTTC
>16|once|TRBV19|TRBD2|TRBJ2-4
CASSIVSGGAKNIQYF
TGTGCCAGTAGTATTGTCAGCGGGGGGGCCAAAAACATTCAGTACTTC
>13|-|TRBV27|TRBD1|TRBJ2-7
CASSGQGLYEQYF
TGTGCCAGCAGCGGACAGGGTTTGTACGAGCAGTACTTC
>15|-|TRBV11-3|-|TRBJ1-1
CASSLVGGGVTEAFF
TGTGCCAGCAGCTTAGTTGGGGGGGGAGTCACTGAAGCTTTCTTT